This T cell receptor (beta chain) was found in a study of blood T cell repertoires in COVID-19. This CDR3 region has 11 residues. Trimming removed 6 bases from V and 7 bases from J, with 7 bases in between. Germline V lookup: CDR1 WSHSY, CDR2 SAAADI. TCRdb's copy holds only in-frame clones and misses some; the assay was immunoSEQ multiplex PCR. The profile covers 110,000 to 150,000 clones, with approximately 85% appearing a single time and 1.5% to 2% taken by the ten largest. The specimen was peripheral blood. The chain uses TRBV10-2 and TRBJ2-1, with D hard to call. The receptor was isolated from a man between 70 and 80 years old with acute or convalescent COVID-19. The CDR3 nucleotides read TGCGCCAGCAGGCTACCTAATGAGCAGTTCTTC. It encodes CASRLPNEQFF.